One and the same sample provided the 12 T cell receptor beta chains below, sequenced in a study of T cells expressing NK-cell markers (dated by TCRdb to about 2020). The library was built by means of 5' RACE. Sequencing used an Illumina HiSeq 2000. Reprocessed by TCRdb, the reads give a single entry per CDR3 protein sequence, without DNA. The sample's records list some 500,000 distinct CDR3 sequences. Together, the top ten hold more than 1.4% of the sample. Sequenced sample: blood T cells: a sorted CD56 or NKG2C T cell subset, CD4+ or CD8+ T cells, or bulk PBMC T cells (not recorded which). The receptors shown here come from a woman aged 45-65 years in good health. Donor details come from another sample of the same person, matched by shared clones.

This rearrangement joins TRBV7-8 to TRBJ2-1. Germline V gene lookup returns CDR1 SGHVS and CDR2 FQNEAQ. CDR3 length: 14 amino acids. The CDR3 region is CASSFLDVNGEQFF.

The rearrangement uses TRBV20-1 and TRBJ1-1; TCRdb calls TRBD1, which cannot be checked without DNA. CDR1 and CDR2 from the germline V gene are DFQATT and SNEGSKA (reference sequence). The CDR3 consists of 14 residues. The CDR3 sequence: CSARERGGNTEAFF.

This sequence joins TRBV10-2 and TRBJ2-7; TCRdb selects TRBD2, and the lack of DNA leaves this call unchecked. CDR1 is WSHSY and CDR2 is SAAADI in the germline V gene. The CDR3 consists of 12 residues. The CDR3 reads CARIAGLYEQYF.

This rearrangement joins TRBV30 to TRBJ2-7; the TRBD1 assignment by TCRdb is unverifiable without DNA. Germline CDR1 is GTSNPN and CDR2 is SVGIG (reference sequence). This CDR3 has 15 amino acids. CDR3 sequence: CAWTPRGVSSYEQYF.

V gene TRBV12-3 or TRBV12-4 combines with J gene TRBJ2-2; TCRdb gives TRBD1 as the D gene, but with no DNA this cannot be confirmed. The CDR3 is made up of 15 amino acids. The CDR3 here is CASSAQGTAPGELFF.

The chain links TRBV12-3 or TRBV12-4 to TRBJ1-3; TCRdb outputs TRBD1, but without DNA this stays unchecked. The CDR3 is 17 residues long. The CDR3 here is CASSFLGQLSSGNTIYF.

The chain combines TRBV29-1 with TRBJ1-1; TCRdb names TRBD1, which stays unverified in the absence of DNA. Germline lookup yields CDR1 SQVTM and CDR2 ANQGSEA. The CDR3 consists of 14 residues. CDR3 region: CSVGQGIEGTEAFF.

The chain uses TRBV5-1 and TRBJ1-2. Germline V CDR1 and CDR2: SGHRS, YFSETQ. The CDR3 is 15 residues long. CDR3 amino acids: CASSPGAAGLDGYTF.

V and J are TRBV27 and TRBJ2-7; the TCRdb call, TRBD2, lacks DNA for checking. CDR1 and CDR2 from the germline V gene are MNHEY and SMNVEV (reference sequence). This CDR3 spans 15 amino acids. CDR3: CASSRILAPAYEQYF.

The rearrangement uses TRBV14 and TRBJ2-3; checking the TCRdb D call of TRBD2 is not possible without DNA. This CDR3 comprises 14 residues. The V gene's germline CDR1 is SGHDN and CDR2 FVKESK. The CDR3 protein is CASSQREGRDTQYF.

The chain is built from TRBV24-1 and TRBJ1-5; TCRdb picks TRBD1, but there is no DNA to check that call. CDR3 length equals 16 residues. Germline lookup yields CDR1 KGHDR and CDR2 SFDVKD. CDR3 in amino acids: CATSDWRTGGNQPQHF.

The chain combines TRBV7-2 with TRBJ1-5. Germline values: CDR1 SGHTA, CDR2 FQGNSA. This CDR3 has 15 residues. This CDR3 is CASSLAGNSNQPQHF.